The 24 T cell receptor beta chains below were found in one sample sequenced in a study of CD8+ T cells in alopecia areata. cDNA prepared by RNA extraction and subsequent reverse transcription served as the template for sequencing. Repertoires were generated with immunoSEQ multiplex PCR, while TCRdb's copy carries only in-frame clones and drops some. The sample shows around 36,000 clones, under 65% of them seen only once. Across 4 to 6 patients, CD4+ cells underwent sorting into CD25+CD127- cells. Sequencing input: CD4+ Tregs sorted from blood. Receptor source: a human donor with alopecia areata.

V is TRBV10-3 and J is TRBJ1-2; TRBD1 matches 7 bases. The CDR3 is made up of 13 amino acids. The junction had 7 bases not matched to a gene; V was cut back by 4 bases and J by 8 bases. From germline, CDR1 is ENHRY and CDR2 SYGVKD. CDR3 DNA: TGTGCCATCAGTGGAGGGACAGTCGACGGCTACACCTTC. Its translation: CAISGGTVDGYTF.

This chain links TRBV7-2 with TRBJ1-1; D gene uncertain. The germline gives CDR1 SGHTA, CDR2 FQGNSA. Deletions cut 0 bases from V and 12 bases from J, with 14 bases between. The CDR3 length is 13 residues. CDR3 DNA sequence: TGTGCCAGCAGCTTAGCCTGGGCTCGGAGAACTTTCTTT. Translation: CASSLAWARRTFF.

The V and J genes are TRBV7-2 and TRBJ2-1; TRBD2 matches at 8 bases. After removal of 5 bases from V and 3 bases from J, the junction contained 6 bases not matched to a gene. Germline loops: CDR1 SGHTA, CDR2 FQGNSA. The CDR3 extends over 15 amino acids. CDR3: CASSMGGGLYNEQFF. The CDR3 bases are TGTGCCAGCAGCATGGGCGGGGGGCTCTACAATGAGCAGTTCTTC.

By proportion, this clone is medium-sized. The chain uses TRBV28 and TRBJ2-6; D is undetermined. The V gene's germline CDR1 is MDHEN and CDR2 SYDVKM. The CDR3 length is 15 residues. Trimming took 1 base from V and 0 from J, leaving 4 bases between them. CDR3 DNA: TGTGCCAGCAGTTTATTCAGCTCTGGGGCCAACGTCCTGACTTTC. Amino acids: CASSLFSSGANVLTF.

CDR3 in DNA: TGTGCCAGCAGCTTACCCATGGGGGAAACCGGGGAGCTGTTTTTT. This encodes CASSLPMGETGELFF. The chain joins TRBV7-9 to TRBJ2-2, with D possibly called TRBD1 or TRBD2 (5 bases each). This CDR3 is 15 amino acids long. V shed 2 bases and J shed 5 bases, with 12 bases lying between them. Germline V gene data show CDR1 as SEHNR and CDR2 as FQNEAQ (reference sequence).

This clone counts as medium-sized. V usage is TRBV4-1 and J usage is TRBJ2-7; the match to TRBD1 covers 11 bases. Germline CDR1 and CDR2: MGHRA and YSYEKL. V shed 1 base, J shed 4 bases, and the junction held 12 bases outside the gene matches. This CDR3 has 18 amino acids. The CDR3 region is CASSQGLAGTGGRYEQYF. The CDR3 DNA is TGCGCCAGCAGCCAAGGCCTCGCCGGGACAGGGGGAAGGTACGAGCAGTACTTC.

The CDR3 spells CASSVARGQETQYF. The DNA for the CDR3 is TGCGCCAGCAGCGTGGCGAGGGGACAAGAGACCCAGTACTTC. This chain connects TRBV5-1 to TRBJ2-5; possibly TRBD1 or TRBD2 for D (5 bases each). This CDR3 is 14 amino acids long. Germline CDR1 SGHRS, CDR2 YFSETQ. Trimming took off 4 bases at V and 2 bases at J, with 12 bases between the two ends.

The V call is TRBV28, the J call TRBJ1-1, with 10 positions matching TRBD1. The V segment lost 5 bases and the J segment 3 bases; nucleotides outside the gene matches: 6. Germline CDR1 and CDR2: MDHEN and SYDVKM. The CDR3 consists of 15 residues. CDR3: CASSLPGQGYTEAFF. The CDR3 region has the DNA TGTGCCAGCAGTCTACCGGGACAGGGGTACACTGAAGCTTTCTTT.

J is TRBJ1-2 and V is TRBV7-9; tentatively, D is TRBD1 (6 bases). The CDR3 is 13 residues long. V dropped 6 bases and J dropped 7 bases, with 15 bases sitting between them. In germline, CDR1 is SEHNR, CDR2 FQNEAQ (reference sequence). CDR3 DNA sequence: TGTGCCAGCAGTGTAACAGGGAATTCTGGCTACACCTTC. It specifies CASSVTGNSGYTF.

The chain uses TRBV6-5 and TRBJ2-7; unclear D gene. Trimming took 0 bases from V and 3 from J, leaving 12 bases between them. CDR3 size: 15 residues. Germline V lookup: CDR1 MNHEY, CDR2 SVGAGI. CDR3 sequence (DNA): TGTGCCAGCAGTTACTCTGGCGCCTATAGCTACGAGCAGTACTTC. Amino acid sequence: CASSYSGAYSYEQYF.

This chain links TRBV28 with TRBJ2-1, with 7 positions matching TRBD2. This CDR3 spans 16 amino acids. J was trimmed by 8 bases and V by 3 bases; bases with no gene match: 13. CDR1 and CDR2 (germline): MDHEN, SYDVKM. CDR3 in DNA: TGTGCCAGCAGTTTTAAGGGCCTAGCGGCGGGGGATGAGCAGTTCTTC. Translating it yields CASSFKGLAAGDEQFF. The whole variable domain, remainder taken from reference TRBV28 and TRBJ2-1, is DVKVTQSSRYLVKRTGEKVFLECVQDMDHENMFWYRQDPGLGLRLIYFSYDVKMKEKGDIPEGYSVSREKKERFSLILESASTNQTSMYLCASSFKGLAAGDEQFFGPGTRLTVL.

The genes are TRBV4-2 and TRBJ1-2; a weak D match, TRBD1 (5 bases). V lost 0 bases and J 6 bases, leaving 11 bases between the germline ends. Germline loops: CDR1 LGHNA, CDR2 YNFKEQ. This CDR3 comprises 14 residues. The CDR3 DNA reads as TGTGCCAGCAGCCAAGACGCGGGGACCCATGGCTACACCTTC. Protein: CASSQDAGTHGYTF.

The V call is TRBV19, the J call TRBJ1-1; D remains unclear. The CDR3 contains 15 residues. The germline V gene has CDR1 LNHDA and CDR2 SQIVND (reference sequence). V lost 5 bases and J lost 1, with 14 bases in between. In DNA, the CDR3 is TGTGCCAGTAGTTCTCCGCTCCCGGGGAACACTGAAGCTTTCTTT. Its translation: CASSSPLPGNTEAFF.

The chain uses TRBV29-1 and TRBJ2-3, with 9 bases that match TRBD2. The V gene's germline CDR1 is SQVTM and CDR2 ANQGSEA. CDR3 length: 15 amino acids. V lost 5 bases and J lost 1; bases outside the gene matches: 7. CDR3 DNA sequence: TGCAGCGTTAGGAGACTAGCGGCTCGCACAGATACGCAGTATTTT. This gives the protein CSVRRLAARTDTQYF.

The J gene is TRBJ1-1, the V gene TRBV5-6; no clear D. The CDR3 is 14 residues long. CDR1 SGHDT and CDR2 YYEEEE come from the germline V gene. Trimming took 4 bases from V and 1 from J, leaving 11 bases between them. The CDR3 here is CASSRHLQNTEAFF. DNA of the CDR3: TGTGCCAGCAGCCGACATTTACAGAACACTGAAGCTTTCTTT.

V is TRBV6-1 and J is TRBJ2-7; 7 bases are shared with TRBD1. Per the germline V gene, CDR1 is MNHNS and CDR2 is SASEGT. The CDR3 consists of 15 residues. Trimming cost V 7 bases and J 2 bases; bases outside gene matches: 11. The CDR3 loop reads CASTKSRDRTYEQYF. In nucleotides, the CDR3 is TGTGCCAGCACCAAAAGCCGGGACAGAACCTACGAGCAGTACTTC.

The chain couples TRBV30 to TRBJ1-1; D may be TRBD1 (5 bases). Germline values: CDR1 GTSNPN, CDR2 SVGIG (reference sequence). The CDR3 runs 15 residues. V was pared by 4 bases and J by 1 base, with 16 bases between. CDR3 amino acids: CAWTRVLDSNTEAFF. Here the CDR3 DNA reads TGTGCCTGGACCAGGGTTTTAGACTCGAACACTGAAGCTTTCTTT.

This chain links TRBV29-1 with TRBJ1-2; D possibly corresponds to TRBD1 (5 bases). Trimming stripped 8 bases from V and 2 bases from J, with 24 bases between. Germline CDR1 is SQVTM and CDR2 is ANQGSEA. There are 16 residues in the CDR3. CDR3 nucleotide sequence: TGCAGCATCGAGGAGCGCCGGGGGGGAATAAACTATGGCTACACCTTC. Translation: CSIEERRGGINYGYTF.

This clone was seen once. The rearrangement joins TRBV4-3 to TRBJ1-1; D gene uncertain. The length of the CDR3 is 13 residues. Germline CDR1 reads LGHNA; CDR2 reads YSLEER. The V and J ends lost 6 bases and 3 bases respectively, with 11 bases between them. The CDR3 region has the DNA TGCGCCAGCAGTTATACGGGCCACACTGAAGCTTTCTTT. This gives the protein CASSYTGHTEAFF.

The rearrangement links TRBV4-2 to TRBJ2-7; D call uncertain. Trimming took off 3 bases at V and 3 bases at J, with 15 bases between the two ends. Germline CDR1 LGHNA, CDR2 YNFKEQ. CDR3 size: 15 residues. The CDR3 sequence is CASSQGSNSLYEQYF. In DNA form, the CDR3 reads TGTGCCAGCAGCCAGGGGTCAAACAGTCTCTACGAGCAGTACTTC.

V usage is TRBV27 and J usage is TRBJ2-6; the D call may be TRBD1 or TRBD2 (5 bases each). The V end was cut by 1 base, the J end by 4 bases, with 20 bases between. Germline CDR1 MNHEY, CDR2 SMNVEV (reference sequence). This CDR3 comprises 19 residues. The CDR3 DNA sequence: TGTGCCAGCAGTTTATATATGGGCTGGGGCGAGGGAGGGGCCAACGTCCTGACTTTC. It translates to CASSLYMGWGEGGANVLTF.

The chain links TRBV7-2 to TRBJ2-7; 7 bases align to TRBD1. TRBJ2-5 matches the DNA end more closely, so the J call is doubtful. The CDR3 totals 15 residues. Germline V CDR1 and CDR2: SGHTA, FQGNSA. The CDR3, as DNA: TGTGCCAGCAGCTTAGGACAGGGACGCCAAGAGACCCAGTACTTC. It is translated as CASSLGQGRQETQYF.

The chain combines TRBV4-3 with TRBJ2-7; D is perhaps TRBD1 (5 bases). This CDR3 has 16 residues. Germline loops: CDR1 LGHNA, CDR2 YSLEER. V was clipped by 4 bases and J by 4 bases, with 20 bases between them. The CDR3 coding sequence is TGCGCCAGCAGCCTTATCTACGACACCGCAGGGTACGAGCAGTACTTC. Translating it yields CASSLIYDTAGYEQYF.

The chain couples TRBV5-1 to TRBJ2-7; D perhaps matches TRBD1 (5 bases). This CDR3 has 14 residues. Trimming cost V 1 base and J 2 bases, with 10 bases left between them. Germline values: CDR1 SGHRS, CDR2 YFSETQ. This CDR3 reads CASSLTGSTYEQYF. The DNA for the CDR3 is TGCGCCAGCAGCTTGACAGGCTCAACCTACGAGCAGTACTTC.